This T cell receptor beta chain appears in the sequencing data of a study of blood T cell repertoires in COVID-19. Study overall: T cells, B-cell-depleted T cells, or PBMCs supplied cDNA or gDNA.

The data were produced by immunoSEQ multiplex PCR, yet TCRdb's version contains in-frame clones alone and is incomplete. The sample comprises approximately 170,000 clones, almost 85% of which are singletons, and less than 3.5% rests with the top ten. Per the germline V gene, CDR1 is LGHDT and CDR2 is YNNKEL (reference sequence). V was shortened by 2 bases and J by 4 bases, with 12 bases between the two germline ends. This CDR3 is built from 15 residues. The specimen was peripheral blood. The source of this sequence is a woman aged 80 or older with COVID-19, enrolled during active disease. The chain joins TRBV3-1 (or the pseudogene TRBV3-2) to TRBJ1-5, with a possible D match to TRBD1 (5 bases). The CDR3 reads CASSQKGGENQPQHF. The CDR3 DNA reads TGTGCCAGCAGCCAAAAGGGAGGGGAGAATCAGCCCCAGCATTTT.